The rows below give T cell receptor beta chains drawn from one sample of a study of CD8 T cells in ankylosing spondylitis. TCRdb reprocessed the 5' RACE reads via MiXCR and lists one record per CDR3 protein. Of 200,000 to 250,000 distinct CDR3 sequences detected, about 7.3% appear once; the ten largest clones hold approximately 14%. Sequenced input: blood, either unsorted or a sorted T cell fraction (not recorded which). The receptor set was obtained from a male donor with ankylosing spondylitis. Each CDR3 is given with its conserved first and last residue. The order of the fields is J gene, V gene, D gene, clone size, CDR3 DNA, CDR3 protein. D genes are given only for firm matches. Rows give clone size only sometimes, using once, few, many, or a class for an expanded clone.

TRBJ2-1 | TRBV7-9 | TRBD2 | many | TGTGCCAGCAGCTTTGGACTAGCGGGAACTGAGCAGTTCTTC | CASSFGLAGTEQFF
TRBJ2-2 | TRBV28 | TRBD1 | many | TGTGCCAGCAGTCCGGCGACAGGGGCTGCCGGGGAGCTGTTTTTT | CASSPATGAAGELFF
TRBJ1-1 | TRBV29-1 | NA | NA | TGCAGCGCCCGCAGCCCCCATAAGGTCACTGAAGCTTTCTTT | CSARSPHKVTEAFF
TRBJ1-4 | TRBV27 | NA | many | TGTGCCAGCAGTACGACAGGTTCTAGGGAAAAACTGTTTTTT | CASSTTGSREKLFF
TRBJ2-1 | TRBV29-1 | NA | many | TGCAGCGTTGTGCGGCAGGGTTGGTACAATGAGCAGTTCTTC | CSVVRQGWYNEQFF
TRBJ2-7 | TRBV27 | NA | many | TGTGCCAGCAGTCTGGGGGCCCCCTACGAGCAGTACTTC | CASSLGAPYEQYF
TRBJ2-7 | TRBV20-1 | TRBD1 | NA | TGCAGTGCTAGGGGAAGGGGGCCTCTCTACGAGCAGTACTTC | CSARGRGPLYEQYF
TRBJ2-2 | TRBV12-3/TRBV12-4 | NA | few | TGTGCCAGCAGTTGGGGTTCGACCGGGGAGCTGTTTTTT | CASSWGSTGELFF
TRBJ2-7 | TRBV21-1 | NA | many | TGTGCCAGCAGCAAAGACGAGACGGATGTTTACGAGCAGTACTTC | CASSKDETDVYEQYF
TRBJ2-5 | TRBV7-8 | NA | many | TGTGCCAGCAGCTTAGTTGTAGGGGAGGTCCAAGAGACCCAGTACTTC | CASSLVVGEVQETQYF
TRBJ2-7 | TRBV27 | TRBD2 | many | TGTGCCAGCAGGGGGGGACTAGCGGGGATCTACGAGCAGTACTTC | CASRGGLAGIYEQYF
TRBJ2-1 | TRBV6-1 | NA | many | TGTGCCAGCAGTCGCCGGGCTCCCAGCTCCTACAATGAGCAGTTCTTC | CASSRRAPSSYNEQFF
TRBJ2-7 | TRBV6-1 | NA | many | TGTGCCAGCAGTGAAGCGCGGTGGGGGTACGAGCAGTACTTC | CASSEARWGYEQYF
TRBJ1-5 | TRBV7-9 | NA | medium-sized | TGTGCCAGCAGCCTGACAGGCCCGGGTCAGCCCCAGCATTTT | CASSLTGPGQPQHF
TRBJ1-4 | TRBV9 | NA | many | TGTGCCAGCACTCCTGGACCGCCTACGGAAAAACTGTTTTTT | CASTPGPPTEKLFF
TRBJ1-1 | TRBV28 | NA | many | TGTGCCAGCTGGAAGGGGGGGACTGAAGCTTTCTTT | CASWKGGTEAFF
TRBJ2-3 | TRBV9 | NA | few | TGTGCCAGCAGCGTAGCTGGAGATACGCAGTATTTT | CASSVAGDTQYF
TRBJ1-5 | TRBV18 | NA | few | TGTGCCAGCTCCCTCCTCGGGAGAAATCAGCCCCAGCATTTT | CASSLLGRNQPQHF